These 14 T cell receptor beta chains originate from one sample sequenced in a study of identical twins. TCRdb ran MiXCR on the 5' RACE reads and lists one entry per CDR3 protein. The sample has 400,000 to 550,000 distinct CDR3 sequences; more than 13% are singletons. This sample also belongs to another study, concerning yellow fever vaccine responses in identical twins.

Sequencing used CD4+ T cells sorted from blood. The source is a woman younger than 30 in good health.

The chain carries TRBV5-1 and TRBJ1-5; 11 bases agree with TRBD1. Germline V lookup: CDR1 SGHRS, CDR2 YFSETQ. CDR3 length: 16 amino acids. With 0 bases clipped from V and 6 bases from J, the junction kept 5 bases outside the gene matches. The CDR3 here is CASSLDGTGGVQPQHF. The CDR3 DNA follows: TGCGCCAGCAGCTTGGACGGGACAGGGGGGGTTCAGCCCCAGCATTTT.

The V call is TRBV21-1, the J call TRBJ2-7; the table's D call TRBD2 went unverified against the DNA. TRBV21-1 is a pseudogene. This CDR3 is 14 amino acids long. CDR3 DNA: TGTGCCAGCAGCAAAGAGACTAGCGACTACGAGCAGTACTTC. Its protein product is CASSKETSDYEQYF.

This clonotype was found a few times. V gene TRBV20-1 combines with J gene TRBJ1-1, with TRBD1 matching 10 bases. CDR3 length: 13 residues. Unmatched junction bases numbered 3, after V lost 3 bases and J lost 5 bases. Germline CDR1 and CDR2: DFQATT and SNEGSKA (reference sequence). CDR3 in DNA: TGCAGTGCTAGGACAGGGGGCTTTACTGAAGCTTTCTTT. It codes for CSARTGGFTEAFF.

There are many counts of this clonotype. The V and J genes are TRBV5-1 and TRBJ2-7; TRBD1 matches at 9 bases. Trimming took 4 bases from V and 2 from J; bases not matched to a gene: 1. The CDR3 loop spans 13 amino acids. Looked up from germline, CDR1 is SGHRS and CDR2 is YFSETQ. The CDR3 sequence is CASSGDRAYEQYF. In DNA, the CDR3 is TGCGCCAGCAGCGGGGACAGGGCCTACGAGCAGTACTTC.

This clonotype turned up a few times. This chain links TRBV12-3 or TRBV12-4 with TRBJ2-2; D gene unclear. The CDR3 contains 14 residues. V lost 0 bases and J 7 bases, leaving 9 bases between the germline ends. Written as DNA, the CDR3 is TGTGCCAGCAGTTTAGCGGGGTACGGCGGGGAGCTGTTTTTT. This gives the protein CASSLAGYGGELFF.

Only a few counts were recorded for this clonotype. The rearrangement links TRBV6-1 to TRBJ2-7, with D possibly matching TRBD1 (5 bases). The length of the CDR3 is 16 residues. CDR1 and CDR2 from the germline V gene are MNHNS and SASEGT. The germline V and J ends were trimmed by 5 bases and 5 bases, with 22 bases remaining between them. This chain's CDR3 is CASSTGRLGIIHEQYF. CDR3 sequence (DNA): TGTGCCAGCAGTACAGGACGGCTAGGTATAATCCACGAGCAGTACTTC.

CDR3 in amino acids: CAHSLFGGRNYGYTF. DNA of the CDR3: TGTGCACACTCATTATTCGGGGGACGGAACTATGGCTACACCTTC. The chain carries TRBV28 and TRBJ1-2; a weak D match, TRBD1 (5 bases). Germline V gene data show CDR1 as MDHEN and CDR2 as SYDVKM. The CDR3 contains 15 residues.

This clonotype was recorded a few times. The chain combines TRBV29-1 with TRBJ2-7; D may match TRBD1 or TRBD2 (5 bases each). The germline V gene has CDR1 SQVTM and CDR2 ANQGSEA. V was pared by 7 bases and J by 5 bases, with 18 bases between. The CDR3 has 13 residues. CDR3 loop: CSGSFGAGNEQYF. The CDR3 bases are TGCAGCGGTTCTTTCGGGGCAGGGAACGAGCAGTACTTC.

DNA of the CDR3: TGTGCCTGGAGTGTCCAGCGGGGGGGCTCCTACGAGCAGTACTTC. This codes for CAWSVQRGGSYEQYF. This rearrangement joins TRBV30 to TRBJ2-7; the match to TRBD2 covers 10 bases. From germline, CDR1 is GTSNPN and CDR2 SVGIG (reference sequence). V gave up 0 bases and J gave up 0 bases; unmatched junction bases: 2. The CDR3 consists of 15 residues. The variable domain in full, completed from reference TRBV30 and TRBJ2-7, reads SQTIHQWPATLVQPVGSPLSLECTVEGTSNPNLYWYRQAAGRGLQLLFYSVGIGQISSEVPQNLSASRPQDRQFILSSKKLLLSDSGFYLCAWSVQRGGSYEQYFGPGTRLTVT.

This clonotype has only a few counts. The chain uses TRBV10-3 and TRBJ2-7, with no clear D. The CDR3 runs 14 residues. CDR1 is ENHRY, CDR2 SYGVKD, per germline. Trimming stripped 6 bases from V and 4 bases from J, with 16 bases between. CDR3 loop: CAIRDRGDRYEQYF. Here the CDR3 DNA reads TGTGCCATCAGGGACCGAGGTGACCGATACGAGCAGTACTTC.

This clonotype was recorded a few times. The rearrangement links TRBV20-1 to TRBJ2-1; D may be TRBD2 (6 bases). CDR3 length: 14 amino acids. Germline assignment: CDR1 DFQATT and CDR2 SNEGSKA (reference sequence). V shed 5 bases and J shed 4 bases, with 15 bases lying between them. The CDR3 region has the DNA TGCAGTGCTCGAAATAGCGGTAAATACAATGAGCAGTTCTTC. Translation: CSARNSGKYNEQFF.

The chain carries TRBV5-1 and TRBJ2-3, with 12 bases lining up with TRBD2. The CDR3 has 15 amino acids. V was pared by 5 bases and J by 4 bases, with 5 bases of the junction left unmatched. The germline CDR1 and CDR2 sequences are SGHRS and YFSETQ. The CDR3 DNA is TGCGCCAGCAGAGAACTAGCGGGGGGCCCAGATACGCAGTATTTT. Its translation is CASRELAGGPDTQYF. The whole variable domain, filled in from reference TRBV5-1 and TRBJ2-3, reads KAGVTQTPRYLIKTRGQQVTLSCSPISGHRSVSWYQQTPGQGLQFLFEYFSETQRNKGNFPGRFSGRQFSNSRSEMNVSTLELGDSALYLCASRELAGGPDTQYFGPGTRLTVL.

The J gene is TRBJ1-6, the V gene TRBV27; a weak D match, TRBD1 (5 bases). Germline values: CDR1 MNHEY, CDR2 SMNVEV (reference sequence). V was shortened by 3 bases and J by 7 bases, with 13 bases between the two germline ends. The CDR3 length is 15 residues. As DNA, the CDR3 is TGTGCCAGCAGTTTTTCCGGGACGGCAAATTCACCCCTCCACTTT. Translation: CASSFSGTANSPLHF.

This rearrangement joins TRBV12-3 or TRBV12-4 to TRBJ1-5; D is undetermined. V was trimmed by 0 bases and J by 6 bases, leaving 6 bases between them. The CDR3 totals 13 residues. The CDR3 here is CASSLAQGQPQHF. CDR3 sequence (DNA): TGTGCCAGCAGTTTAGCCCAAGGTCAGCCCCAGCATTTT.